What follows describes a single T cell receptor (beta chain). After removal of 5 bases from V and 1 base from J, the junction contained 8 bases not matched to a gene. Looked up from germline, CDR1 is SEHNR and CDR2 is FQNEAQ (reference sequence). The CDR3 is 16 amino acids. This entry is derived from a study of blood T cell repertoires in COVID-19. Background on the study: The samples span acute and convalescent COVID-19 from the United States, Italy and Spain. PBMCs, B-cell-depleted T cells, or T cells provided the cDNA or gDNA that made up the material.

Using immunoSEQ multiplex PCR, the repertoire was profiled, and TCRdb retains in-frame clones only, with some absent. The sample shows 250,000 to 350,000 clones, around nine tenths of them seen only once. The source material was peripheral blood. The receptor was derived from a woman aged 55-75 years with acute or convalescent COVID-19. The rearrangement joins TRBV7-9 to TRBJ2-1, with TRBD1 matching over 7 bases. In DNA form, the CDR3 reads TGTGCCAGCAGCCGTGCCGACAGGGTTTCCTACAATGAGCAGTTCTTC. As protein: CASSRADRVSYNEQFF.